This is a list of T cell receptor beta chains from one sample in a study of T cells in Graves' hyperthyroidism and ophthalmopathy. One entry per CDR3 protein, called by TCRdb with MiXCR from the multiplex PCR reads. Of more than 300,000 distinct CDR3 sequences listed, around 14% are singletons. Sequencing used blood. These receptor sequences come from a woman aged 55-70 years with Graves' hyperthyroidism. Each CDR3 is given with its conserved first and last residue. A D gene is named only where the DNA matches it firmly. Size tells how often a clone was seen (once, few, many) or the class of an expanded clone, and some rows leave it out.

CDR3 protein,CDR3 DNA,clone size,D gene,J gene,V gene
CSARDPNPWGTDTQYF,TGCAGTGCTAGAGATCCTAACCCCTGGGGCACAGATACGCAGTATTTT,many,NA,TRBJ2-3,TRBV20-1
CSARDRSYGEQYF,TGCAGTGCTAGAGATCGAAGTTATGGTGAGCAGTACTTC,NA,NA,TRBJ2-7,TRBV20-1
CASSQPDFWNEQYF,TGCGCCAGCAGCCAGCCGGACTTCTGGAACGAGCAGTACTTC,NA,NA,TRBJ2-7,TRBV4-1
CASSLESSDAQYF,TGTGCCAGCAGCTTAGAAAGCTCCGACGCCCAGTACTTC,many,NA,TRBJ2-7,TRBV11-2
CASSLDHWSISGNTIYF,TGTGCCAGCAGCTTAGATCATTGGTCCATCTCTGGAAACACCATATATTTT,few,NA,TRBJ1-3,TRBV11-2
CASSPGLRGAQYF,TGTGCCAGCAGTCCGGGACTCCGGGGGGCCCAGTACTTC,few,TRBD2,TRBJ2-5,TRBV2
CASSDPGTSGDNEQFF,TGCGCCAGCAGTGACCCCGGGACTAGCGGGGACAATGAGCAGTTCTTC,few,TRBD2,TRBJ2-1,TRBV10-2
CASREPGQGAYEQYF,TGTGCCAGCAGGGAACCGGGACAGGGGGCTTACGAGCAGTACTTC,NA,TRBD1,TRBJ2-7,TRBV6-1
CASSYSKTGGYGYTF,TGTGCCAGCAGTTACTCGAAAACAGGGGGCTATGGCTACACCTTC,NA,TRBD1,TRBJ1-2,TRBV6-5
CASSEGQGLAEAFF,TGTGCCAGCAGCGAGGGACAGGGACTTGCAGAAGCTTTCTTT,many,TRBD1,TRBJ1-1,TRBV2
CASSRRVGYQETQYF,TGTGCCAGCAGCCGCCGTGTGGGGTACCAAGAGACCCAGTACTTC,NA,NA,TRBJ2-5,TRBV11-3
CASSPATESDTEAFF,TGTGCCAGCAGCCCTGCGACAGAAAGTGACACTGAAGCTTTCTTT,many,NA,TRBJ1-1,TRBV5-4
CASSQELAGVKDTQYF,TGCGCCAGCAGCCAAGAACTAGCGGGAGTGAAAGATACGCAGTATTTT,NA,TRBD2,TRBJ2-3,TRBV4-1
CASSLLKGPNTEAFF,TGTGCCAGCAGTCTACTAAAGGGACCGAACACTGAAGCTTTCTTT,few,NA,TRBJ1-1,TRBV12-3/TRBV12-4
CASSPSGQGNEKLFF,TGTGCCAGCAGCCCCTCGGGACAGGGAAACGAAAAACTGTTTTTT,NA,TRBD1,TRBJ1-4,TRBV7-2
CASSLVGSVAYNEQFF,TGCGCCAGCAGCCTCGTGGGCAGCGTGGCCTACAATGAGCAGTTCTTC,many,NA,TRBJ2-1,TRBV5-1
CASSGRGDEQFF,TGTGCCAGCAGCGGAAGGGGAGATGAGCAGTTCTTC,many,NA,TRBJ2-1,TRBV13
CASSSTGGNTGELFF,TGTGCCAGCAGTTCAACAGGGGGGAACACCGGGGAGCTGTTTTTT,many,TRBD1,TRBJ2-2,TRBV11-3
CASGLEQEKAFF,TGTGCTAGTGGTTTGGAACAGGAAAAAGCTTTCTTT,many,NA,TRBJ1-1,TRBV12-5
CASSTDRPNEKLFF,TGCGCCAGCAGCACGGACAGGCCTAATGAAAAACTGTTTTTT,few,TRBD1,TRBJ1-4,TRBV5-1
CASSLGLTTSTEAFF,TGTGCCAGCAGCTTAGGGCTGACGACGAGCACTGAAGCTTTCTTT,NA,NA,TRBJ1-1,TRBV11-2
CAWSVSTGNTEAFF,TGTGCCTGGAGTGTATCGACAGGGAACACTGAAGCTTTCTTT,many,NA,TRBJ1-1,TRBV30
CASSQLAGVGEQFF,TGTGCCAGCTCTCAGCTAGCGGGAGTGGGTGAGCAGTTCTTC,NA,TRBD2,TRBJ2-1,TRBV6-1
CASSPLGLVGNEQFF,TGTGCCAGCAGCCCACTGGGACTAGTGGGCAATGAGCAGTTCTTC,NA,TRBD2,TRBJ2-1,TRBV5-4
CATSTQGRTEQYF,TGTGCCACCAGCACCCAGGGGCGAACCGAGCAGTACTTC,many,NA,TRBJ2-7,TRBV15
CASSRYREGTEAFF,TGTGCCAGCAGCCGGTACAGGGAGGGAACTGAAGCTTTCTTT,many,NA,TRBJ1-1,TRBV9
CASSHGQGSTDTQYF,TGCGCCAGCAGCCATGGACAGGGAAGCACAGATACGCAGTATTTT,many,TRBD1,TRBJ2-3,TRBV4-1
CASSPGTVPYEQYF,TGCGCCAGCAGCCCCGGGACAGTCCCCTACGAGCAGTACTTC,many,TRBD1,TRBJ2-7,TRBV5-1
CASSESAAGGTQYF,TGCGCCAGCAGTGAGTCCGCGGCAGGTGGAACCCAGTACTTC,few,NA,TRBJ2-5,TRBV10-2
CASSPTQGANYGYTF,TGTGCCAGCTCACCGACCCAGGGCGCTAACTATGGCTACACCTTC,many,NA,TRBJ1-2,TRBV18